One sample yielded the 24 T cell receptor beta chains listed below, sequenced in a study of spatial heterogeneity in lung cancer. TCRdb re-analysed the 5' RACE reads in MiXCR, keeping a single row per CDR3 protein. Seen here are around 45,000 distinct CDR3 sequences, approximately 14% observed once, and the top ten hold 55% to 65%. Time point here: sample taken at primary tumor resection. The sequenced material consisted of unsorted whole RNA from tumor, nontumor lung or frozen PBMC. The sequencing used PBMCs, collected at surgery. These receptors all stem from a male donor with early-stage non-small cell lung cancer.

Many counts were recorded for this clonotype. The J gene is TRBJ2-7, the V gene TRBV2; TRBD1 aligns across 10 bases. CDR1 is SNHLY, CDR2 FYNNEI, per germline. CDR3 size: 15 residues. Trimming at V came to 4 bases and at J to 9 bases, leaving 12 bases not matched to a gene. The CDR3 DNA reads TGTGCCAGCAGTGGCCGGGAGACAGGGGGCGCAGGGCAGTACTTC. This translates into CASSGRETGGAGQYF.

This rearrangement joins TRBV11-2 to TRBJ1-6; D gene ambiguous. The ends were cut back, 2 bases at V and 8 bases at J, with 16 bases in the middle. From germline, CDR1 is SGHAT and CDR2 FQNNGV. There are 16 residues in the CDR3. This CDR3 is CASSLNAVAADSPLHF. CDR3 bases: TGTGCCAGCAGCTTAAATGCTGTGGCAGCAGATTCACCCCTCCACTTT.

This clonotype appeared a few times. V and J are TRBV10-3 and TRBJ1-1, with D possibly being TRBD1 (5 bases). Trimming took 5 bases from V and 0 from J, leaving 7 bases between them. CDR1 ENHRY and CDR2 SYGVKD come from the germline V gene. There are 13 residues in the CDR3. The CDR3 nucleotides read TGTGCCATCAGTCAGGGCATGAACACTGAAGCTTTCTTT. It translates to CAISQGMNTEAFF.

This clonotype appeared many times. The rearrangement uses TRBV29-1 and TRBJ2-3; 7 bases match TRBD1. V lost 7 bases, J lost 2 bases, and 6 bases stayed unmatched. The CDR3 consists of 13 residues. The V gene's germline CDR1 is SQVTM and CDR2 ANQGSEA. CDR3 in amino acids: CSAGTVNTDTQYF. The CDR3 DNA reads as TGCAGCGCGGGGACAGTTAACACAGATACGCAGTATTTT.

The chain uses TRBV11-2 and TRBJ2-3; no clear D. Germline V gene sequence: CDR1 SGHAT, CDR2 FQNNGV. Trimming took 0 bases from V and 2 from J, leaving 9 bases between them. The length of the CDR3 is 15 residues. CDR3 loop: CASSLDLVYTDTQYF. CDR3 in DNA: TGTGCCAGCAGCTTAGATCTCGTTTACACAGATACGCAGTATTTT.

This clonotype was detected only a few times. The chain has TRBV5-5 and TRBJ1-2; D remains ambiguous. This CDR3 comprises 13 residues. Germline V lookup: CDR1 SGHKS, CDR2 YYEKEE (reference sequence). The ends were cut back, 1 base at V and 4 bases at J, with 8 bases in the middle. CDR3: CASSLYSSYGYTF. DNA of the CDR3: TGTGCCAGCAGCTTGTATAGCAGCTATGGCTACACCTTC.

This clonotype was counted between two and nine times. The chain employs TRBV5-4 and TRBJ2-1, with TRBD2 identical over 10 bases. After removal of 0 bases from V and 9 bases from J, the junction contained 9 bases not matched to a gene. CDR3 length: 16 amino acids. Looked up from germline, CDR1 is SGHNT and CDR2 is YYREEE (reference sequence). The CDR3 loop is CASSLAGSGRYGEQFF. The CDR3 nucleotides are TGTGCCAGCAGCTTGGCGGGTAGCGGGAGGTACGGTGAGCAGTTCTTC.

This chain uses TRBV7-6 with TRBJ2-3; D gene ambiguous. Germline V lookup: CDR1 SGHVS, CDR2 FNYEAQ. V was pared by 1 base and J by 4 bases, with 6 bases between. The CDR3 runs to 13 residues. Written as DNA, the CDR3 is TGTGCCAGCAGCTTAGAAAATCCAGATACGCAGTATTTT. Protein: CASSLENPDTQYF. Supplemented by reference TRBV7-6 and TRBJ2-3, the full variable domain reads GAGVSQSPRYKVTKRGQDVALRCDPISGHVSLYWYRQALGQGPEFLTYFNYEAQQDKSGLPNDRFSAERPEGSISTLTIQRTEQRDSAMYRCASSLENPDTQYFGPGTRLTVL.

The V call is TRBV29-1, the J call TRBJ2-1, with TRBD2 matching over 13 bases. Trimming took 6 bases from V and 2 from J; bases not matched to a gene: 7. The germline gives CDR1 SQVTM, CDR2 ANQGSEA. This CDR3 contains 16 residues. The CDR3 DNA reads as TGCAGCGTCGTTTACGGGACTAGCGGGACCTACAATGAGCAGTTCTTC. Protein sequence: CSVVYGTSGTYNEQFF.

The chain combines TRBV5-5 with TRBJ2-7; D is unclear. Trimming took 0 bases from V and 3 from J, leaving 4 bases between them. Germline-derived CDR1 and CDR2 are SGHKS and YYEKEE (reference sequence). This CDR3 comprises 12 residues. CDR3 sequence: CASSLGFYEQYF. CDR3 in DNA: TGTGCCAGCAGCTTGGGGTTCTACGAGCAGTACTTC.

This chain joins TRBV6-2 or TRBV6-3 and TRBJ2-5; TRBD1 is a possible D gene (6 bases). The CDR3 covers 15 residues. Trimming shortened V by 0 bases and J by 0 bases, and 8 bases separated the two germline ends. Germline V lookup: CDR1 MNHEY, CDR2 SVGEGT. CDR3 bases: TGTGCCAGCAGTTACTCCAACAGGGACCAAGAGACCCAGTACTTC. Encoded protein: CASSYSNRDQETQYF.

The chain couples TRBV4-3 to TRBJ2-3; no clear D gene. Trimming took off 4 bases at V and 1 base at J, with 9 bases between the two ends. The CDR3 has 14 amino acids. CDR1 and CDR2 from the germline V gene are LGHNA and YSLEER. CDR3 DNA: TGCGCCAGCAGCCGTCAGATTGGCACAGATACGCAGTATTTT. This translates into CASSRQIGTDTQYF.

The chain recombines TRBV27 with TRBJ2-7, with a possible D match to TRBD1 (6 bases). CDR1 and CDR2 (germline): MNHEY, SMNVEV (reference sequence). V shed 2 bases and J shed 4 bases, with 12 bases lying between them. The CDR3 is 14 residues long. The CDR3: CASSLEGRGYEQYF. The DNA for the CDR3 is TGTGCCAGCAGTTTAGAGGGCAGGGGATACGAGCAGTACTTC.

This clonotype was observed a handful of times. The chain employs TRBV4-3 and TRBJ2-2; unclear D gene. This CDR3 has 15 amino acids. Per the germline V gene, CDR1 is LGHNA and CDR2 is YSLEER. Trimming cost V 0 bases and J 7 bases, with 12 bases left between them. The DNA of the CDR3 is TGCGCCAGCAGCCAAGATGGCTTGGCTCACGGGGAGCTGTTTTTT. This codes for CASSQDGLAHGELFF.

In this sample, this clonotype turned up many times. This chain's CDR3 is CASSFLAGVYNEQFF. The CDR3 coding sequence is TGCGCCAGCAGCTTTCTAGCGGGAGTATACAATGAGCAGTTCTTC. The chain joins TRBV5-1 to TRBJ2-1; TRBD2 matches 10 bases. Trimming took 2 bases from V and 4 from J; bases not matched to a gene: 3. Germline assignment: CDR1 SGHRS and CDR2 YFSETQ. The length of the CDR3 is 15 residues.

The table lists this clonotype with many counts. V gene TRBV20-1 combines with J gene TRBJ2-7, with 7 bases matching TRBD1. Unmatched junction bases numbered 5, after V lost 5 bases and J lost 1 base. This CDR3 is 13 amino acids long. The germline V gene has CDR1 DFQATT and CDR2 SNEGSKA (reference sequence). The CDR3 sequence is CSASGTESYEQYF. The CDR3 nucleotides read TGCAGTGCTTCCGGGACAGAGTCCTACGAGCAGTACTTC.

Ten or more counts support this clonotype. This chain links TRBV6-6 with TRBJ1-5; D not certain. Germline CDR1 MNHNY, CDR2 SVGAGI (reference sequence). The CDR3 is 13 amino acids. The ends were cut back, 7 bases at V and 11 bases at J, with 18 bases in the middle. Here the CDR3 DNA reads TGTGCCAGCACCCTTCTGAGCCTTGAGGCCCAGCATTTT. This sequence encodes CASTLLSLEAQHF.

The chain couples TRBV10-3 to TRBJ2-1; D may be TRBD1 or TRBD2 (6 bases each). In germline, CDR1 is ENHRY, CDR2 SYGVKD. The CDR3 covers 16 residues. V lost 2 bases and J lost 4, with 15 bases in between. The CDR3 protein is CAISEVGGHYYNEQFF. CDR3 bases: TGTGCCATCAGTGAGGTCGGGGGACACTATTACAATGAGCAGTTCTTC.

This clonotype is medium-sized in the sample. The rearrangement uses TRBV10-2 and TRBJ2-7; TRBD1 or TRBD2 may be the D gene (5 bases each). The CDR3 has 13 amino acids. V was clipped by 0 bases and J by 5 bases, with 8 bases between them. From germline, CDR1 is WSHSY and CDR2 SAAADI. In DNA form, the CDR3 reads TGCGCCAGCAGTGAGTCGATGGGGGACGAGCAGTACTTC. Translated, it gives CASSESMGDEQYF.

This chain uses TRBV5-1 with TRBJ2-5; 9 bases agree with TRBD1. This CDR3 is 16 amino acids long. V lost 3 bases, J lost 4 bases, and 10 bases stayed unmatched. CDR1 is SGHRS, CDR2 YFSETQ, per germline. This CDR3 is CASSSTGTGMRETQYF. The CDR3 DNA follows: TGCGCCAGCAGCTCCACCGGGACAGGGATGAGAGAGACCCAGTACTTC.

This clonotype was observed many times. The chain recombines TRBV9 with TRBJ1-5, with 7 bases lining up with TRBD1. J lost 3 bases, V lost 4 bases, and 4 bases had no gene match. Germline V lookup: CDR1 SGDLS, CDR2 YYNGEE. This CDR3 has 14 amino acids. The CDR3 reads CASSPGQPNQPQHF. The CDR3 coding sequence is TGTGCCAGCAGCCCGGGACAGCCCAATCAGCCCCAGCATTTT.

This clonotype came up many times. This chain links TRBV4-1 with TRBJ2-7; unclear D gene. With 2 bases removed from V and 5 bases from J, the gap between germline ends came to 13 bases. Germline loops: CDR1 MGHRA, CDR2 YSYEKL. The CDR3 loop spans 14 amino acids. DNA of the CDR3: TGCGCCAGCAGCCAACCCCCCCGGGCCCACGAGCAGTACTTC. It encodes CASSQPPRAHEQYF.

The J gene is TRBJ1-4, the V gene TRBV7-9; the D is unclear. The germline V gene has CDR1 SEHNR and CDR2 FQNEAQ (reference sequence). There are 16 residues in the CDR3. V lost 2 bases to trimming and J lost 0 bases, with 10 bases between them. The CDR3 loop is CASSLKGEATNEKLFF. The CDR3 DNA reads TGTGCCAGCAGCTTAAAGGGCGAAGCAACTAATGAAAAACTGTTTTTT.

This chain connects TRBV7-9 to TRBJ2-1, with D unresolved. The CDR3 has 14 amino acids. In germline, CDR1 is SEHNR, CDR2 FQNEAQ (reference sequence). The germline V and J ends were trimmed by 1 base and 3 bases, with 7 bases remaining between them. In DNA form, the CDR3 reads TGTGCCAGCAGCTTAGACCGGTACTACAATGAGCAGTTCTTC. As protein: CASSLDRYYNEQFF.